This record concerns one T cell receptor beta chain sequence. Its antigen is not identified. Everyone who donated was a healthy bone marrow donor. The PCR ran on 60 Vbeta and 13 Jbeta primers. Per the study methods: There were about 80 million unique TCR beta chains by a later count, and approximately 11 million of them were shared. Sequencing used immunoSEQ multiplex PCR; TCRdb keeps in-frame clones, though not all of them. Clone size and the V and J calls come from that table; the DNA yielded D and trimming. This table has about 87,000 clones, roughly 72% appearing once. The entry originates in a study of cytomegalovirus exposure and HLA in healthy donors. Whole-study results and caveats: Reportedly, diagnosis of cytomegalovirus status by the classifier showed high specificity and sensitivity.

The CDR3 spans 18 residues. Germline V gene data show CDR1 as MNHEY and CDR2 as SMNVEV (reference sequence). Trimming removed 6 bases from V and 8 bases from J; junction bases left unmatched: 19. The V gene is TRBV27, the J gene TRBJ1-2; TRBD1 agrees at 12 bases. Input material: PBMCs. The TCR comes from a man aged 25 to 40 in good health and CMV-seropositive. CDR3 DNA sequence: TGTGCCAGCAGATTGCGTACAACCGGGACAGGGGGCAGGGGAGGCTACACCTTC. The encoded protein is CASRLRTTGTGGRGGYTF.